The clone carrying this TCR beta chain was observed many times. Via MiXCR, TCRdb re-called the RT-PCR reads, giving one row per CDR3 protein. The repertoire has more than 600,000 distinct CDR3 sequences, 14% of them found once; the top ten carry 3% to 4.5%. The clonotype comes from a female donor in good health, serving as a healthy control. The sequenced sample consisted of memory CD4+ T cells from blood.

CDR3: CASSLARGWTEAFF. The CDR3, as DNA: TGTGCCAGCAGCTTAGCCAGGGGGTGGACTGAAGCTTTCTTT. The V and J genes are TRBV7-2 and TRBJ1-1, with TRBD1 matching 7 bases. The V gene's germline CDR1 is SGHTA and CDR2 FQGNSA. The CDR3 runs 14 residues. The V segment lost 0 bases and the J segment 5 bases; nucleotides outside the gene matches: 3.